The clone carrying this T cell receptor beta chain showed up many times. The antigen remains unidentified. The sample belongs to a study of regulatory T cells in long-lasting Graves disease. Study outcomes and limitations: Persistent disease samples used TRBV28, TRBJ1-2 and TRBJ2-5 preferentially.

The time point: newly diagnosed GD, antithyroid drugs for less than 3 months. Preparation of the TCR library used RNA extracted from PBMCs. The CDR3 runs to 15 residues. Trimming took 5 bases from V and 1 from J, leaving 14 bases between them. The germline CDR1 and CDR2 sequences are SGHVS and FNYEAQ. TCR beta libraries were built with iRepertoire HTBI primers and Arm-PCR of CDR3 regions. TCRdb ran MiXCR on the multiplex PCR reads and lists one entry per CDR3 protein. Of roughly 610,000 distinct CDR3 sequences listed, 16% are singletons. This same sample was also part of a study on T cells in Graves' hyperthyroidism and ophthalmopathy. In that study: During a first-round RT-PCR of the TCR CDR3, the HTBI primer set was used.

The chain recombines TRBV7-6 with TRBJ1-1; D may be TRBD1 (5 bases). This material consisted of peripheral blood mononuclear cells (PBMCs), taken at new diagnosis, from a patient treated with antithyroid drugs. The TCR sequence derives from a woman aged 25-40 years with Graves disease. CDR3 in amino acids: CASSPLTAPNTEAFF. The CDR3 nucleotides read TGTGCCAGCAGCCCCTTGACAGCACCGAACACTGAAGCTTTCTTT.